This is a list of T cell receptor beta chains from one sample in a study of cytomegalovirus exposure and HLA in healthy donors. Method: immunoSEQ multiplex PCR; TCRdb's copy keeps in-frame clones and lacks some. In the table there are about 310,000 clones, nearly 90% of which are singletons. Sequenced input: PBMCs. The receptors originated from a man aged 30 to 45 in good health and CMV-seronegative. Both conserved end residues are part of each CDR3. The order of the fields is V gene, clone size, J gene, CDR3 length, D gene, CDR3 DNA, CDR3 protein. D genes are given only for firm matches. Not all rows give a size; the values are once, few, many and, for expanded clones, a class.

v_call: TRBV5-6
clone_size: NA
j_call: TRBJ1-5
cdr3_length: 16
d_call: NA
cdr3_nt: TGTGCCAGCAGCTGGCATACAGGAATCGGCAATCAGCCCCAGCATTTT
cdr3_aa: CASSWHTGIGNQPQHF

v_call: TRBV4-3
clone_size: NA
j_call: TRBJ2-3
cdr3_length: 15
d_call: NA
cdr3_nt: TGCGCTAGCAGCCAAGATAGTGCCCCCCCAGATACGCAGTATTTT
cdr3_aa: CASSQDSAPPDTQYF

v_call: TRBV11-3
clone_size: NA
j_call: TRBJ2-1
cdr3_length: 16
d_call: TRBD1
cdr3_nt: TGTGCCAGCAGCCCCAGACACGGGACAGGGATTAATGAGCAGTTCTTC
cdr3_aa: CASSPRHGTGINEQFF

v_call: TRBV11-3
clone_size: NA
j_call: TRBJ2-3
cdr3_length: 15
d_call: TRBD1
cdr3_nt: TGTGCCAGCAGCTTAGGACAGGGTGGTCATGATACGCAGTATTTT
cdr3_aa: CASSLGQGGHDTQYF

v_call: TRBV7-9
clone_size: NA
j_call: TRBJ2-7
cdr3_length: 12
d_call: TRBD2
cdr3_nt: TGTGCAGCAAGCGGGGCACCCTACGAGCAGTACTTC
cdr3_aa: CAASGAPYEQYF

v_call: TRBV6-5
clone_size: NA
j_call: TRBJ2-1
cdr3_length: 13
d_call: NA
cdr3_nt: TGTGCCAGCAGTTACTCCAACTACAATGAGCAGTTCTTC
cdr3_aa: CASSYSNYNEQFF

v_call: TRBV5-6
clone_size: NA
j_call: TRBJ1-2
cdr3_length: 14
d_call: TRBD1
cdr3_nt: TGTGCCAGCAGCTTCCGGGACAGGAACTATGGCTACACCTTC
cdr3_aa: CASSFRDRNYGYTF

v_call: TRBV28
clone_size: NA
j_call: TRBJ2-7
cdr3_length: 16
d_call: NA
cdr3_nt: TGTGCCAGCAGTCCGCTAGGGGCGACCACCTCCTACGAGCAGTACTTC
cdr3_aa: CASSPLGATTSYEQYF

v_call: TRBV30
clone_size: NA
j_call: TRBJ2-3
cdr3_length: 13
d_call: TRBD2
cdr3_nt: TGTGCCTGTCTAGCGGGGGGCCCAGATACGCAGTATTTT
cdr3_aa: CACLAGGPDTQYF

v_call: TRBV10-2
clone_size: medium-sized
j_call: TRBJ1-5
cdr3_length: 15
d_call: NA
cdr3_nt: TGCGCCAGCAGGCCTGGGGGGGCGGACAATCAGCCCCAGCATTTT
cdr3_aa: CASRPGGADNQPQHF

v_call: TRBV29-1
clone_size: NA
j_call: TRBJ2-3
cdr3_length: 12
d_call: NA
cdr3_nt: TGCAGCGTTGCCAGTAGCACAGATACGCAGTATTTT
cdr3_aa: CSVASSTDTQYF

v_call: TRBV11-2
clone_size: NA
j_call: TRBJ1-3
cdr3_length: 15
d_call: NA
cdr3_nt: TGTGCCAGCAGCTTAGTTATAGGGGCTGGAAACACCATATATTTT
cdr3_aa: CASSLVIGAGNTIYF

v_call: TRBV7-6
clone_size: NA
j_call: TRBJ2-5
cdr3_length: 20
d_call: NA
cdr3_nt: TGTGCCAGCAGCTTGAACGTTGCCGTAGAGTCTACAGGGCTTGGTGAGACCCAGTACTTC
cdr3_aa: CASSLNVAVESTGLGETQYF

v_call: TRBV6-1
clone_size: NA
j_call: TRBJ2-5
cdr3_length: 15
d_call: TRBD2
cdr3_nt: TGTGCCAGCCCAGCGCTAGCGGGGGGGCGGGAGACCCAGTACTTC
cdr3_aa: CASPALAGGRETQYF

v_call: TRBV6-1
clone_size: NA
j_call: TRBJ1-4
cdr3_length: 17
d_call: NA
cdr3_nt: TGTGCCAGCAGTGAGGGGCAGGGTTTCGGAACTAATGAAAAACTGTTTTTT
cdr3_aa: CASSEGQGFGTNEKLFF

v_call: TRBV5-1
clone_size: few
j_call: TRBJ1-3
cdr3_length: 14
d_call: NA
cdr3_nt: TGCGCCAGCAGCTTGGGTGCTATTGGAAACACCATATATTTT
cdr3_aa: CASSLGAIGNTIYF

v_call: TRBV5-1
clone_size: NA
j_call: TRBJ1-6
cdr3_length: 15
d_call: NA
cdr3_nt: TGCGCCAGCAGCTTGGGGCCAGGCAGTAATTCACCCCTCCACTTT
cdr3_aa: CASSLGPGSNSPLHF

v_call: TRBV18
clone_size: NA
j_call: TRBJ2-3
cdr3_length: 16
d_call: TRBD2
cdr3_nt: TGTGCCAGCTCCCGAATAGCGGGGGGCGGCACAGATACGCAGTATTTT
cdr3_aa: CASSRIAGGGTDTQYF